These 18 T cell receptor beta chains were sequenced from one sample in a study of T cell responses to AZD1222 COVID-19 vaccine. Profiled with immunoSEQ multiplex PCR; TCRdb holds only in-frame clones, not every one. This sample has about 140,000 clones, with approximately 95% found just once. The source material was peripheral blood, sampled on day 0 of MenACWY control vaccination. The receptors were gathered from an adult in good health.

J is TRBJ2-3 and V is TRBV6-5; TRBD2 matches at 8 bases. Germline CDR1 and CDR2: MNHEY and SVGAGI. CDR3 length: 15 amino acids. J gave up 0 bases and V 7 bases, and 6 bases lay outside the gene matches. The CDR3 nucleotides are TGTGCCAGCATCGCCTCGGGGGGGAGCACAGATACGCAGTATTTT. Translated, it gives CASIASGGSTDTQYF.

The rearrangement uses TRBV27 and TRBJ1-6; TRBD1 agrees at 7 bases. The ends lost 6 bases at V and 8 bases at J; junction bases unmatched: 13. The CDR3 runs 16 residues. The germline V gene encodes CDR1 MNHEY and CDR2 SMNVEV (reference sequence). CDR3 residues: CASRITTGMGHSPLHF. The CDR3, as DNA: TGTGCCAGCAGAATAACGACAGGGATGGGGCATTCACCCCTCCACTTT.

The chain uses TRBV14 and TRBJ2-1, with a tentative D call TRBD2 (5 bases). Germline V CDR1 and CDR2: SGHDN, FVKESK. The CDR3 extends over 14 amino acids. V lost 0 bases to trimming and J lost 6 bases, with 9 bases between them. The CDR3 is CASSQELASNEQFF. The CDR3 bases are TGTGCCAGCAGCCAAGAGCTAGCCAGCAATGAGCAGTTCTTC. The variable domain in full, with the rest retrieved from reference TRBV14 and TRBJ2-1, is EAGVTQFPSHSVIEKGQTVTLRCDPISGHDNLYWYRRVMGKEIKFLLHFVKESKQDESGMPNNRFLAERTGGTYSTLKVQPAELEDSGVYFCASSQELASNEQFFGPGTRLTVL.

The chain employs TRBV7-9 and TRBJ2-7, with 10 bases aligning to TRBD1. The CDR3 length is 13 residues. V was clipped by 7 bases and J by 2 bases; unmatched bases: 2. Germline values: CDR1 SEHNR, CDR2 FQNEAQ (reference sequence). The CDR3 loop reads CASNGQGAYEQYF. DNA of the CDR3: TGTGCCAGCAACGGACAGGGGGCCTACGAGCAGTACTTC.

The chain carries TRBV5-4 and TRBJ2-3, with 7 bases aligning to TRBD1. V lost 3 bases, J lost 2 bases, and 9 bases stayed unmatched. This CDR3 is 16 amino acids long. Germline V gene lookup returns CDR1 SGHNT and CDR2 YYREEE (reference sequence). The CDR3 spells CASSSPGQIHTDTQYF. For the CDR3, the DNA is TGTGCCAGCAGCTCACCGGGACAGATCCACACAGATACGCAGTATTTT.

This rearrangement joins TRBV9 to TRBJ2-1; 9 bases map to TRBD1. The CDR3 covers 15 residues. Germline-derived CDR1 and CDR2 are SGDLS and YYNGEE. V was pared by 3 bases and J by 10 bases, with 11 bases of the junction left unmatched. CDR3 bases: TGTGCCAGCAGCGCAGGACAGGGGCCGACACCCGAGCAGTTCTTC. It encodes CASSAGQGPTPEQFF.

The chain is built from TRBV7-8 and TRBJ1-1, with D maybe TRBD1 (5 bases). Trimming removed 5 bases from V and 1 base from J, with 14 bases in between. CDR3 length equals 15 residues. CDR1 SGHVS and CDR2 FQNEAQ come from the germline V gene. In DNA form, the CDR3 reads TGTGCCAGCAGCCCTCTCGGGACTTGGAACACTGAAGCTTTCTTT. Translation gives CASSPLGTWNTEAFF.

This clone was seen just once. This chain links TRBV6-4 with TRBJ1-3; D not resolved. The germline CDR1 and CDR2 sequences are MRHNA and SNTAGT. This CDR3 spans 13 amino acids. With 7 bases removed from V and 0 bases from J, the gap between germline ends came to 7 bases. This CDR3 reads CASNSRSGNTIYF. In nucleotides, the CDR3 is TGTGCCAGCAATAGCCGCTCTGGAAACACCATATATTTT.

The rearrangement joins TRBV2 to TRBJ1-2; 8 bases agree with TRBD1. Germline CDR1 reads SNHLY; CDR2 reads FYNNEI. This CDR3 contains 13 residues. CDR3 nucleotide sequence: TGTGCTTATCCCGGGACAGGAAACTATGGCTACACCTTC. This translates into CAYPGTGNYGYTF.

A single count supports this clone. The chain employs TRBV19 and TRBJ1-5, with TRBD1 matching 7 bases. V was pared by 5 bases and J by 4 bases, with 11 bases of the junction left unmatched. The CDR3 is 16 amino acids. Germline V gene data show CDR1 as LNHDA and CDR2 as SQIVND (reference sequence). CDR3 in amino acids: CASSSQKTGLNQPQHF. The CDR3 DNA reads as TGTGCCAGTAGTTCTCAAAAGACAGGGTTGAATCAGCCCCAGCATTTT.

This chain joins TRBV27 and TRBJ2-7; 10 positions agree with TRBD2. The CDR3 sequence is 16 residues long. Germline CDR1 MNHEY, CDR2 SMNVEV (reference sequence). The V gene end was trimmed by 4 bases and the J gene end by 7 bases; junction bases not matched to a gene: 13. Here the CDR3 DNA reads TGTGCCAGCAGTTCGCCTTCCAGCGGGAGGGCCCGGGAGCAGTACTTC. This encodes CASSSPSSGRAREQYF.

CDR3 sequence reads: CATAGTGASAPQHF. The CDR3 DNA sequence: TGTGCCACCGCCGGGACAGGGGCTTCGGCGCCCCAGCATTTT. The V gene is TRBV19, the J gene TRBJ1-5, with 10 bases matching TRBD1. CDR3 length: 14 amino acids. Germline V CDR1 and CDR2: LNHDA, SQIVND (reference sequence). After removal of 10 bases from V and 9 bases from J, the junction contained 12 bases not matched to a gene.

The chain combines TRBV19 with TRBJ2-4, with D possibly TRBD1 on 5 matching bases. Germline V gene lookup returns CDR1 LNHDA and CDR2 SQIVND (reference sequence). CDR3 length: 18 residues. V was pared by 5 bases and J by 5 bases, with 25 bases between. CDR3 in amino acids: CASSYPHGAGRKENIQYF. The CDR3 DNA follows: TGTGCCAGTAGTTACCCCCATGGGGCCGGGCGGAAGGAAAACATTCAGTACTTC. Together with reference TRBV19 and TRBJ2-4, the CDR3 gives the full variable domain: DGGITQSPKYLFRKEGQNVTLSCEQNLNHDAMYWYRQDPGQGLRLIYYSQIVNDFQKGDIAEGYSVSREKKESFPLTVTSAQKNPTAFYLCASSYPHGAGRKENIQYFGAGTRLSVL.

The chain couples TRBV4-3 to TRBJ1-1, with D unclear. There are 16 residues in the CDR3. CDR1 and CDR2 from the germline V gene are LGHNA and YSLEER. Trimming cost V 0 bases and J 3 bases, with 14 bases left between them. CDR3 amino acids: CASSQDRMVAYTEAFF. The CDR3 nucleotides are TGCGCCAGCAGCCAAGATCGTATGGTTGCGTACACTGAAGCTTTCTTT.

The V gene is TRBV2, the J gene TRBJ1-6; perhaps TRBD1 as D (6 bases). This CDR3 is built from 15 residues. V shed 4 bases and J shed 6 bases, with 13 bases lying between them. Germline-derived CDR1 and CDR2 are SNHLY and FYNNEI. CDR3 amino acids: CASSAMWGANSPLHF. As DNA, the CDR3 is TGTGCCAGCAGTGCCATGTGGGGGGCTAATTCACCCCTCCACTTT.

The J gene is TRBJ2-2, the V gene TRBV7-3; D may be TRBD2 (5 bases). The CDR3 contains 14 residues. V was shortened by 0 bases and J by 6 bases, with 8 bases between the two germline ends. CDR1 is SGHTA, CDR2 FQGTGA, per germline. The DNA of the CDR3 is TGTGCCAGCAGCTTAACGGCTAGCTCCGGGGAGCTGTTTTTT. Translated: CASSLTASSGELFF.

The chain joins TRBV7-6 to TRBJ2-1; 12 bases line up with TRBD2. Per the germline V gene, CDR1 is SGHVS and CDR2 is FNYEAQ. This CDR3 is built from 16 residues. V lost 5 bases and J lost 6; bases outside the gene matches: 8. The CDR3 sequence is CASSAFTSGRPNEQFF. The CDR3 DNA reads TGTGCCAGCAGCGCCTTCACTAGCGGGAGGCCCAATGAGCAGTTCTTC. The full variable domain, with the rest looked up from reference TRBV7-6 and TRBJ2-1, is GAGVSQSPRYKVTKRGQDVALRCDPISGHVSLYWYRQALGQGPEFLTYFNYEAQQDKSGLPNDRFSAERPEGSISTLTIQRTEQRDSAMYRCASSAFTSGRPNEQFFGPGTRLTVL.

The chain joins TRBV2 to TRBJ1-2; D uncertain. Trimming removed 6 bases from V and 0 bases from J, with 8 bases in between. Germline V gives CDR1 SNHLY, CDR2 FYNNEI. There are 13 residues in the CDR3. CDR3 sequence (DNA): TGTGCCAGCAGAGCCAGAACTAACTATGGCTACACCTTC. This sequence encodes CASRARTNYGYTF.